The rows below give T cell receptor beta chains drawn from one sample of a study of blood T cell repertoires in COVID-19. The repertoire was sequenced with immunoSEQ multiplex PCR; TCRdb's copy has only in-frame clones and lacks some. The data hold 70,000 to 100,000 clones, with roughly 90% observed a single time. Sequenced material: peripheral blood. The receptors stem from a man over 45 with COVID-19, enrolled during active disease. The CDR3 runs from the conserved cysteine through the conserved F or W. D genes are given only for firm matches. Size tells how often a clone was seen (once, few, many) or the class of an expanded clone, and some rows leave it out.

V gene,J gene,D gene,clone size,CDR3 DNA,CDR3 protein
TRBV10-3,TRBJ1-4,NA,NA,TGTGCCATCAGTGAGTCTAATAGCGAAAAACTGTTTTTT,CAISESNSEKLFF
TRBV6-5,TRBJ1-2,TRBD1,NA,TGTGCCAGCAGTCAACAGGGACAGCCGTACGGTGGCTACACCTTC,CASSQQGQPYGGYTF
TRBV5-5,TRBJ2-5,NA,once,TGTGCCAGCAGCTTGGTTGTCGAAGAGACCCAGTACTTC,CASSLVVEETQYF
TRBV14,TRBJ1-5,NA,NA,TGTGCCAGCAGCCAACTCTCTGTCGGACATCGCAATCAGCCCCAGCATTTT,CASSQLSVGHRNQPQHF
TRBV7-2,TRBJ2-7,TRBD1,NA,TGTGCCAGCAGCTGGGACAGTATACGGGAGCAGTACTTC,CASSWDSIREQYF
TRBV4-3,TRBJ2-5,NA,NA,TGCGCCAGCAGCCAAAATTCGGGGGGCGGTGAGACCCAGTACTTC,CASSQNSGGGETQYF
TRBV6-6,TRBJ1-4,NA,NA,TGTGCCAGCAGTTACACCCTCGACAGGCCAAATGAAAAACTGTTTTTT,CASSYTLDRPNEKLFF
TRBV19,TRBJ1-2,TRBD1,NA,TGTGCCAGTTCCTCCGGGACAGGGTTTGGCTACACCTTC,CASSSGTGFGYTF
TRBV9,TRBJ1-2,NA,NA,TGTGCCAGCAGCGTAGACAGCTTCTATGGCTACACCTTC,CASSVDSFYGYTF
TRBV30,TRBJ1-5,TRBD1,NA,TGTGCCTGGAGTAACGTACGGGACAGGGGTTCATTGGCCCAGCATTTT,CAWSNVRDRGSLAQHF
TRBV7-9,TRBJ1-2,TRBD1,NA,TGTGCCAGCAGCACAACGGGACAGGGACCCTATGGCTACACCTTC,CASSTTGQGPYGYTF
TRBV18,TRBJ1-6,NA,NA,TGTGCCAGCTCACCACGTTCCGGTGGTAATTCACCCCTCCACTTT,CASSPRSGGNSPLHF
TRBV27,TRBJ2-1,NA,NA,TGTGCCAGCAGCCTCCTGAGGGGGGGGGCTACAAATGAGCAGTTCTTC,CASSLLRGGATNEQFF
TRBV19,TRBJ2-5,TRBD1,NA,TGTGCCAGTAAACAAGGGGGCATGGAAGGGGAGACCCAGTACTTC,CASKQGGMEGETQYF
TRBV4-3,TRBJ2-7,TRBD1,NA,TGCGCCAGCAGCCAAGGGGACAGGGACTACGAGCAGTACTTC,CASSQGDRDYEQYF
TRBV5-1,TRBJ2-4,NA,NA,TGCGCCAGCAGCCACGAGGCGGCGGGCAAAAACATTCAGTACTTC,CASSHEAAGKNIQYF
TRBV7-2,TRBJ1-6,TRBD1,few,TGTGCCAGCAGCACTAGAGGGACAGGGTTTTCACCCCTCCACTTT,CASSTRGTGFSPLHF
TRBV30,TRBJ1-2,NA,NA,TGTGCCTGGAGTTTCACAGGACCTGTGCGCTATGGCTACACCTTC,CAWSFTGPVRYGYTF
TRBV6-2/TRBV6-3,TRBJ2-7,TRBD1,NA,TGTGCCAGCAGCAGGGGGCGAGAGCAGTACTTC,CASSRGREQYF
TRBV4-3,TRBJ2-5,NA,NA,TGCGCCAGCAGCCAAGATCAGGGTAGACTTGGAGAGGCCCAGTACTTC,CASSQDQGRLGEAQYF
TRBV6-5,TRBJ2-3,TRBD2,NA,TGTGCCAGCAGTTACGGGGGCGGGGGGCCGGATACGCAGTATTTT,CASSYGGGGPDTQYF
TRBV5-4,TRBJ2-5,TRBD2,many,TGTGCCAGCAGCTTGGGGACTAGCGGGCAAGAGACCCAGTACTTC,CASSLGTSGQETQYF
TRBV11-1,TRBJ2-6,NA,NA,TGTGCCAGCAGCTTGGAGGGCACCTCTGGGGCCAACGTCCTGACTTTC,CASSLEGTSGANVLTF
TRBV4-1,TRBJ1-4,TRBD1,NA,TGCGCCAGCAGGCTAGGGACAGGGCTTTCTAATGAAAAACTGTTTTTT,CASRLGTGLSNEKLFF
TRBV30,TRBJ2-7,NA,NA,TGTGCCTGGAGTGTAGGGGGGGAAGTCTACGAGCAGTACTTC,CAWSVGGEVYEQYF
TRBV6-4,TRBJ1-2,NA,NA,TGTGCCAGCAGTGCAGGAGGCGGTTGGGCTAACTATGGCTACACCTTC,CASSAGGGWANYGYTF
TRBV4-2,TRBJ1-4,NA,NA,TGTGCCAGCAGCCGACAAGATATGATCGGGACACTTAATGAAAAACTGTTTTTT,CASSRQDMIGTLNEKLFF
TRBV30,TRBJ1-2,TRBD1,NA,TGTGCCTGGAGACGGGACAGGCCCTATGGCTACACCTTC,CAWRRDRPYGYTF
TRBV28,TRBJ1-2,NA,few,TGTGCCAGCAGCACCACCGAAGGGGAAAGCTACACCTTC,CASSTTEGESYTF
TRBV6-1,TRBJ1-5,NA,NA,TGTGCCAGCGACAGCCTCGGGCAGCCCCAGCATTTT,CASDSLGQPQHF
TRBV14,TRBJ1-6,TRBD1,NA,TGTGCCAGCAGCCAAGGGGTCGACAGGGACTCACCCCTCCACTTT,CASSQGVDRDSPLHF
TRBV7-2,TRBJ1-3,NA,NA,TGTGCCAGCAGCTCAAGGGGAGGACCTGGAAACACCATATATTTT,CASSSRGGPGNTIYF
TRBV6-6,TRBJ1-2,NA,NA,TGTGCCAGCAGCTCGGGACAAGTCTCTCACACCTTC,CASSSGQVSHTF
TRBV5-4,TRBJ2-4,TRBD1,NA,TGTGCCAGCAGCTTGGGGGGACAGGGTGCCAAAAACATTCAGTACTTC,CASSLGGQGAKNIQYF
TRBV19,TRBJ2-6,NA,NA,TGTGCCAGTAGCCCAACAGGGGCCAACGTCCTGACTTTC,CASSPTGANVLTF
TRBV2,TRBJ2-7,NA,NA,TGTGCCAGCAGTGAAGTCGGAGGGAGTACCTACGAGCAGTACTTC,CASSEVGGSTYEQYF
TRBV5-1,TRBJ1-2,NA,NA,TGCGCCAGCAGCGGAGGGAGGGGGAATTATAACTATGGCTACACCTTC,CASSGGRGNYNYGYTF
TRBV19,TRBJ1-3,NA,NA,TGTGCCAGTAGTATATACCCTCAGATCTTCCATGGAAACACCATATATTTT,CASSIYPQIFHGNTIYF
TRBV12-3/TRBV12-4,TRBJ1-2,NA,NA,TGTGCCAGCTACCCCGGCGGGGGCGATGGCTACACCTTC,CASYPGGGDGYTF
TRBV5-4,TRBJ1-1,NA,NA,TGTGCCAGCAGCTTGGATCGGGGGTCTCTTGGCACTGAAGCTTTCTTT,CASSLDRGSLGTEAFF
TRBV9,TRBJ2-3,TRBD2,NA,TGTGCCAGCAGCGTCGGACTAGCGCACGGAAGCACAGATACGCAGTATTTT,CASSVGLAHGSTDTQYF
TRBV6-1,TRBJ1-2,TRBD1,NA,TGTGCCAGCAGTGAGGGGACAGGGCCGGGGTATGGCTACACCTTC,CASSEGTGPGYGYTF
TRBV5-4,TRBJ2-2,NA,NA,TGTGCCAGCAGCTTGGGGTCCCAGCGAAGCACCGGGGAGCTGTTTTTT,CASSLGSQRSTGELFF
TRBV6-5,TRBJ2-5,NA,NA,TGTGCCAGCAAGGCAGGGCAAGAGACCCAGTACTTC,CASKAGQETQYF
TRBV7-9,TRBJ1-4,NA,NA,TGTGCCAGCAGCTTAGGGTCGGGACTTGCTAATGAAAAACTGTTTTTT,CASSLGSGLANEKLFF
TRBV9,TRBJ1-3,TRBD1,few,TGTGCCAGCAGCGTAGACAGGGGGCCGGTCAACACCATATATTTT,CASSVDRGPVNTIYF
TRBV6-5,TRBJ1-6,TRBD1,NA,TGTGCCAGCAGTTACTCACAGGGGGCGGGATCACCCCTCCACTTT,CASSYSQGAGSPLHF
TRBV27,TRBJ2-1,TRBD2,once,TGTGCCAGCAGTTCTCTAGCGGGGCTCGATGAGCAGTTCTTC,CASSSLAGLDEQFF
TRBV19,TRBJ1-5,TRBD1,NA,TGTGCCAGTAGTTCCCACTGGACAGGGAGAAGAGATCAGCCCCAGCATTTT,CASSSHWTGRRDQPQHF
TRBV6-5,TRBJ2-6,TRBD1,NA,TGTGCCAGCAGCGCGGACAGGCCTGGGGCCAACGTCCTGACTTTC,CASSADRPGANVLTF
TRBV28,TRBJ1-4,NA,NA,TGTGCCAGCAGTTTTAGGGAGCAATTAAATGAAAAACTGTTTTTT,CASSFREQLNEKLFF
TRBV7-8,TRBJ2-7,NA,NA,TGTGCCAGCAGCCCAGGGCTCGATCACGAGCAGTACTTC,CASSPGLDHEQYF
TRBV4-3,TRBJ2-7,TRBD1,NA,TGCGCCAGCAGCCCCGGGACAGGGGCCTACGAGCAGTACTTC,CASSPGTGAYEQYF